This T cell receptor (beta chain) was identified during a study of blood T cell repertoires in COVID-19. V dropped 5 bases and J dropped 9; count of bases not matched to a gene: 12. There are 16 residues in the CDR3. CDR1 and CDR2 from the germline V gene are SGHNT and YENEEA. Generated by immunoSEQ multiplex PCR, the TCRdb table keeps only in-frame clones and is missing some. Of some 120,000 clones detected, 70% to 90% appear once; the ten largest clones hold about 7.3%. Sequenced material: peripheral blood. The clonotype originates from a man in his fifties or sixties with acute or convalescent COVID-19. The chain recombines TRBV11-3 with TRBJ2-1; 11 bases fit TRBD2. CDR3 DNA: TGTGCCAGCAGCACTCGTCCCGGGACTAGCGGAGGTGAGCAGTTCTTC. Translation: CASSTRPGTSGGEQFF.